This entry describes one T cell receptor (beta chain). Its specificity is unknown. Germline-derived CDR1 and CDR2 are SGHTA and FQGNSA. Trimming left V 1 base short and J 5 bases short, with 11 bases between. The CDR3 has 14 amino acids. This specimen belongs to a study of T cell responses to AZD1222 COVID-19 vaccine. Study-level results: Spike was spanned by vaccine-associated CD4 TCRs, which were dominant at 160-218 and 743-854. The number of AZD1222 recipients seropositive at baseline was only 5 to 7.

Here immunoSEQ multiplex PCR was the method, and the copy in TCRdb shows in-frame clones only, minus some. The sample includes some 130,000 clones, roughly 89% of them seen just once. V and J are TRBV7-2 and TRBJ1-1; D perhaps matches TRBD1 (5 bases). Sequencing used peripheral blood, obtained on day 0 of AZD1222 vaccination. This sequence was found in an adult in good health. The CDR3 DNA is TGTGCCAGCAGCTTAGGCTTCCAGGGTACTGAAGCTTTCTTT. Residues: CASSLGFQGTEAFF.